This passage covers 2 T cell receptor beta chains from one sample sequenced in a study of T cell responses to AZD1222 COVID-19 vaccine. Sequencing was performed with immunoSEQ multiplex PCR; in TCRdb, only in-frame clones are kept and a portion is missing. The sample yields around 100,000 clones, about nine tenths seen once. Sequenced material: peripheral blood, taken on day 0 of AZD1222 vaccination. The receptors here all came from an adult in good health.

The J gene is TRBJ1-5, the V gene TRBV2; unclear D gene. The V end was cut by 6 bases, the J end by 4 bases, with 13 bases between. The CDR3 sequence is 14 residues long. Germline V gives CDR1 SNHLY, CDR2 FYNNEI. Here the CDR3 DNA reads TGTGCCAGCAGGGCAGATCCACCAAATCAGCCCCAGCATTTT. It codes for CASRADPPNQPQHF.

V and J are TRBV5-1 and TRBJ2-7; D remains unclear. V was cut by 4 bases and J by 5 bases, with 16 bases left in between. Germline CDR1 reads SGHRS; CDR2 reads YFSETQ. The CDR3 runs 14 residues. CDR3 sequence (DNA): TGCGCCAGCAGCACAATTGGTAGGGCCGACGAGCAGTACTTC. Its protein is CASSTIGRADEQYF.